This passage covers 10 T cell receptor beta chains from one sample sequenced in a study of regulatory T cells in long-lasting Graves disease. For TCR beta, libraries came from iRepertoire HTBI primers and Arm-PCR of CDR3 regions. TCRdb re-derived calls from the multiplex PCR reads in MiXCR, one entry per CDR3 protein. The sample contains roughly 500,000 distinct CDR3 sequences, about 11% of which appear only once. Time point: newly diagnosed GD, antithyroid drugs for less than 3 months. With RNA extracted from PBMCs as input, the TCR library was made. This sample was shared with a second study, whose subject was T cells in Graves' hyperthyroidism and ophthalmopathy.

Source: peripheral blood mononuclear cells (PBMCs), taken at new diagnosis, from a patient treated with antithyroid drugs. The receptors come from a woman in her twenties or thirties with Graves disease.

This clonotype was counted many times. The chain combines TRBV7-8 with TRBJ2-7; 7 bases line up with TRBD1. Germline V gene sequence: CDR1 SGHVS, CDR2 FQNEAQ. Trimming cost V 1 base and J 5 bases; bases outside gene matches: 14. The CDR3 sequence is 17 residues long. The CDR3, as DNA: TGTGCCAGCAGCTTAGGCGCACCGGGACAGCCTGGGGACGAGCAGTACTTC. It yields the protein CASSLGAPGQPGDEQYF.

This chain uses TRBV9 with TRBJ2-4, with D perhaps given as TRBD1 or TRBD2 (5 bases each). Trimming removed 0 bases from V and 2 bases from J, with 9 bases in between. The CDR3 length is 15 residues. CDR1 is SGDLS and CDR2 is YYNGEE in the germline V gene. This chain's CDR3 is CASSVGGGSKNIQYF. CDR3 DNA: TGTGCCAGCAGCGTAGGTGGGGGTTCCAAAAACATTCAGTACTTC.

This clonotype came up many times. The chain is built from TRBV10-3 and TRBJ2-5; D is possibly TRBD1 (6 bases). This CDR3 is 15 amino acids long. In germline, CDR1 is ENHRY, CDR2 SYGVKD. V shed 1 base and J shed 3 bases, with 12 bases lying between them. CDR3 coding DNA: TGTGCCATCAGTGAGTTGGGGCAGGGGAAAGAGACCCAGTACTTC. Protein: CAISELGQGKETQYF.

This sequence joins TRBV6-1 and TRBJ1-2; D remains ambiguous. Germline V lookup: CDR1 MNHNS, CDR2 SASEGT. The CDR3 extends over 12 amino acids. Trimming removed 0 bases at V and 7 bases at J, with 6 bases between. CDR3 sequence reads: CASSEALRGYTF. The CDR3 nucleotides read TGTGCCAGCAGTGAAGCGCTCCGTGGCTACACCTTC.

This clonotype was seen many times. One end of the junction fails to match germline, which may point to a read error. The chain carries TRBV2 and TRBJ2-7; D is possibly TRBD2 (5 bases). Germline lookup yields CDR1 SNHLY and CDR2 FYNNEI. The CDR3 runs 12 residues. DNA for the CDR3: TGCGCCAGCAGTGACGAGGGCTACGAGCAGTACTTC. Protein product: CASSDEGYEQYF.

In this sample, this clonotype turned up many times. The V call is TRBV27, the J call TRBJ2-1; tentatively, D is TRBD2 (6 bases). Trimming cost V 6 bases and J 1 base, with 13 bases left between them. Germline lookup yields CDR1 MNHEY and CDR2 SMNVEV (reference sequence). The CDR3 covers 15 residues. CDR3 nucleotides: TGTGCCAGCAGACGTATAGCGGTGTCCTACAATGAGCAGTTCTTC. It specifies CASRRIAVSYNEQFF.

The sample holds many counts of this clonotype. The genes are TRBV12-3 or TRBV12-4 and TRBJ2-7; a possible D gene is TRBD1 (5 bases). The CDR3 is 15 residues long. The ends were cut back, 4 bases at V and 2 bases at J, with 15 bases in the middle. As DNA, the CDR3 is TGTGCCAGCAGTTCCACAGGTTTTGGGACCTACGAGCAGTACTTC. Protein sequence: CASSSTGFGTYEQYF.

V usage is TRBV27 and J usage is TRBJ1-1; D gene ambiguous. The CDR3 runs 14 residues. The germline V gene encodes CDR1 MNHEY and CDR2 SMNVEV (reference sequence). Between the trimmed V and J ends, which lost 3 bases and 1 base, there was a span of 9 bases. The CDR3 here is CASSFGSPNTEAFF. DNA of the CDR3: TGTGCCAGCAGTTTCGGGAGCCCGAACACTGAAGCTTTCTTT.

Only a few counts were recorded for this clonotype. This chain connects TRBV9 to TRBJ2-1; D might be TRBD1 (5 bases). The CDR3 length is 14 residues. From germline, CDR1 is SGDLS and CDR2 YYNGEE. V was clipped by 0 bases and J by 7 bases, with 11 bases between them. CDR3 region: CASSVDQGANEQFF. CDR3 DNA: TGTGCCAGCAGCGTAGATCAGGGTGCGAATGAGCAGTTCTTC.

Concerning this clonotype itself: A much larger clone differs by one base, so this may be a read error. The chain recombines TRBV7-2 with TRBJ2-7; TRBD2 aligns across 13 bases. Germline CDR1 is SGHTA and CDR2 is FQGNSA. The CDR3 totals 16 residues. The chain's CDR3 is CASSPGLAGPAAELYF. CDR3 DNA sequence: TGTGCCAGCAGCCCGGGACTAGCGGGACCCGCGGCCGAGCTGTACTTC. The full variable domain, with the rest looked up from reference TRBV7-2 and TRBJ2-7, is GAGVSQSPSNKVTEKGKDVELRCDPISGHTALYWYRQSLGQGLEFLIYFQGNSAPDKSGLPSDRFSAERTGGSVSTLTIQRTQQEDSAVYLCASSPGLAGPAAELYFGPGTRLTVT.